One and the same sample provided the 8 T cell receptor beta chains below, sequenced in a study of CD8+ T cells in alopecia areata. cDNA reverse transcribed from extracted RNA served as the sequencing template. Here immunoSEQ multiplex PCR was the method, and the copy in TCRdb shows in-frame clones only, minus some. The profile shows a few hundred thousand clones, more than 30% of them singletons. Treatment here: oral pan-JAK inhibitor, 5-10 mg twice daily. The starting material was CD4+ T cells sorted from blood, obtained at roughly week 30, from a patient treated with tofacitinib. The source is a human donor with alopecia areata.

The V call is TRBV5-1, the J call TRBJ1-1; D remains ambiguous. This CDR3 region has 14 residues. CDR1 and CDR2 from the germline V gene are SGHRS and YFSETQ. Between the trimmed V and J ends, which lost 3 bases and 1 base, there was a span of 10 bases. Here the CDR3 DNA reads TGCGCCAGCAGCTCGACGGGTGGGAACACTGAAGCTTTCTTT. Amino acid sequence: CASSSTGGNTEAFF.

In this sample, this clone turned up a few times. This chain links TRBV5-4 with TRBJ2-3; D possibly corresponds to TRBD2 (6 bases). The CDR3 has 15 amino acids. With 5 bases removed from V and 1 base from J, the gap between germline ends came to 14 bases. The germline gives CDR1 SGHNT, CDR2 YYREEE (reference sequence). CDR3 DNA sequence: TGTGCCAGCAGGCCGACTAGAGGGGGCACAGATACGCAGTATTTT. Encoded protein: CASRPTRGGTDTQYF.

The chain couples TRBV15 to TRBJ2-1; a weak D match, TRBD2 (5 bases). With 3 bases removed from V and 3 bases from J, the gap between germline ends came to 9 bases. The CDR3 covers 14 residues. Germline lookup yields CDR1 LNHNV and CDR2 YYDKDF (reference sequence). The CDR3 region is CATSRPTSYNEQFF. The CDR3 DNA reads TGTGCCACCAGCAGGCCCACTAGCTACAATGAGCAGTTCTTC.

This clone came up a few times. The J gene is TRBJ2-6, the V gene TRBV4-1; no reliable D call. Trimming removed 0 bases at V and 0 bases at J, with 9 bases between. The CDR3 spans 17 residues. In germline, CDR1 is MGHRA, CDR2 YSYEKL. The CDR3 region has the DNA TGCGCCAGCAGCCAAGAAGTGGGCAGCTCTGGGGCCAACGTCCTGACTTTC. It codes for CASSQEVGSSGANVLTF.

This clone occurred once. This chain uses TRBV15 with TRBJ2-1; 8 nucleotides agree with TRBD2. Germline CDR1 LNHNV, CDR2 YYDKDF (reference sequence). V shed 0 bases and J 3 bases; nucleotides not matched to a gene: 1. The CDR3 runs to 15 residues. CDR3 sequence: CATSRDSGDYNEQFF. As DNA, the CDR3 is TGTGCCACCAGCAGAGATAGCGGGGACTACAATGAGCAGTTCTTC.

This clone was seen only a few times. The chain is built from TRBV7-2 and TRBJ1-1, with TRBD1 matching over 7 bases. The CDR3 is made up of 14 amino acids. Trimming cost V 5 bases and J 5 bases; bases outside gene matches: 8. Germline assignment: CDR1 SGHTA and CDR2 FQGNSA. This CDR3 is CASSVQGRRTEAFF. The CDR3 DNA follows: TGTGCCAGCAGCGTACAGGGGAGGAGGACTGAAGCTTTCTTT. The full variable domain, its missing parts supplied by reference TRBV7-2 and TRBJ1-1, is GAGVSQSPSNKVTEKGKDVELRCDPISGHTALYWYRQSLGQGLEFLIYFQGNSAPDKSGLPSDRFSAERTGGSVSTLTIQRTQQEDSAVYLCASSVQGRRTEAFFGQGTRLTVV.

The rearrangement joins TRBV7-8 to TRBJ2-1; no reliable D call. The length of the CDR3 is 12 residues. Germline CDR1 and CDR2: SGHVS and FQNEAQ. V was trimmed by 2 bases and J by 9 bases, leaving 8 bases between them. The CDR3 nucleotides are TGTGCCAGCAGCTTAAAACCCGGTGAGCAGTTCTTC. It codes for CASSLKPGEQFF.

This chain joins TRBV2 and TRBJ2-6; tentative D call: TRBD1 (5 bases). The ends were cut back, 8 bases at V and 2 bases at J, with 13 bases in the middle. Germline CDR1 reads SNHLY; CDR2 reads FYNNEI. The CDR3 covers 15 residues. The CDR3 nucleotides are TGTGCCAGCTCCCAAGAGGACACTGGGGCCAACGTCCTGACTTTC. Translated: CASSQEDTGANVLTF.